Each of the 9 T cell receptor beta chains below was sequenced from the same sample in a study of blood T cells in healthy people across ages. For the second PCR, which ran for roughly 6 to 12 cycles, a sample-barcoded 5' primer and a J-beta primer mix were used. TCRdb fed the 5' RACE reads into MiXCR, producing one record per CDR3 protein. The sample holds over 1,200,000 distinct CDR3 sequences, approximately 59% seen once. The sequenced sample was blood. The receptors were sampled from a man younger than 35 in good health.

The rearrangement uses TRBV7-8 and TRBJ2-5, with D possibly matching TRBD2 (7 bases). V was clipped by 4 bases and J by 0 bases, with 15 bases between them. Germline lookup yields CDR1 SGHVS and CDR2 FQNEAQ. There are 16 residues in the CDR3. CDR3 sequence reads: CASSSRGGTNQETQYF. CDR3 nucleotide sequence: TGTGCCAGCAGCTCAAGGGGGGGGACGAACCAAGAGACCCAGTACTTC. The entire variable domain, with the rest obtained from reference TRBV7-8 and TRBJ2-5, is as follows: GAGVSQSPRYKVAKRGQDVALRCDPISGHVSLFWYQQALGQGPEFLTYFQNEAQLDKSGLPSDRFFAERPEGSVSTLKIQRTQQEDSAVYLCASSSRGGTNQETQYFGPGTRLLVL.

This chain connects TRBV2 to TRBJ1-5; D call uncertain. The CDR3 consists of 15 residues. Germline CDR1 and CDR2: SNHLY and FYNNEI. The ends were cut back, 4 bases at V and 6 bases at J, with 16 bases in the middle. The DNA of the CDR3 is TGTGCCAGCAGTGCCGGCCAGGTAATAAGTCAGCCCCAGCATTTT. It yields the protein CASSAGQVISQPQHF.

The chain carries TRBV15 and TRBJ2-1; TRBD2 might be the D (6 bases). This CDR3 region has 15 residues. V gave up 5 bases and J gave up 6 bases, with 17 bases separating them. The germline gives CDR1 LNHNV, CDR2 YYDKDF (reference sequence). The CDR3 reads CATSGGESPCNEQFF. The CDR3 bases are TGTGCCACCAGCGGCGGGGAGAGCCCCTGCAATGAGCAGTTCTTC.

The chain joins TRBV5-1 to TRBJ2-7, with a weak D call TRBD1 (6 bases). This CDR3 spans 14 amino acids. V was shortened by 4 bases and J by 5 bases, with 16 bases between the two germline ends. Per the germline V gene, CDR1 is SGHRS and CDR2 is YFSETQ. Written as DNA, the CDR3 is TGCGCCAGCAGCGCCGGGACAAGCATCCACGAGCAGTACTTC. Protein sequence: CASSAGTSIHEQYF.

This clonotype has at least ten counts. The chain joins TRBV4-3 to TRBJ2-7; 10 nucleotides line up with TRBD1. The ends lost 1 base at V and 0 bases at J; junction bases unmatched: 0. The CDR3 has 15 amino acids. Germline loops: CDR1 LGHNA, CDR2 YSLEER. The CDR3 DNA follows: TGCGCCAGCAGCCAAGGACAGGGGGCCTCCTACGAGCAGTACTTC. This sequence encodes CASSQGQGASYEQYF.

This clonotype was seen only a few times. The chain uses TRBV4-3 and TRBJ2-4, with D perhaps given as TRBD1 or TRBD2 (6 bases each). Trimming pared 0 bases from V and 5 bases from J, leaving 14 bases between. Germline loops: CDR1 LGHNA, CDR2 YSLEER. The CDR3 length is 16 residues. The CDR3 nucleotides are TGCGCCAGCAGCCAAGATCCGGGGGCCCTCGAAAACATTCAGTACTTC. Encoded protein: CASSQDPGALENIQYF.

The J gene is TRBJ1-4, the V gene TRBV6-6; 11 nucleotides agree with TRBD1. Germline V gene data show CDR1 as MNHNY and CDR2 as SVGAGI (reference sequence). The ends lost 6 bases at V and 8 bases at J; junction bases unmatched: 5. The CDR3 sequence is 14 residues long. This chain's CDR3 is CASSGTGGGEKLFF. CDR3 sequence (DNA): TGTGCCAGCAGCGGGACAGGGGGTGGAGAAAAACTGTTTTTT.

The chain combines TRBV5-1 with TRBJ1-1; TRBD1 might be the D (6 bases). Germline CDR1 reads SGHRS; CDR2 reads YFSETQ. The V gene lost 7 bases and the J gene lost 4 bases, with 11 bases spanning the gap. CDR3 length equals 12 residues. CDR3 bases: TGCGCCAGCGCACAGGGTCCCACTGAAGCTTTCTTT. It encodes CASAQGPTEAFF.

This rearrangement joins TRBV2 to TRBJ1-5; TRBD1 is a possible D gene (6 bases). The CDR3 contains 13 residues. Germline V lookup: CDR1 SNHLY, CDR2 FYNNEI. The V and J ends lost 8 bases and 3 bases respectively, with 11 bases between them. CDR3 loop: CASQDSANQPQHF. The CDR3 nucleotides read TGTGCCAGCCAGGACAGCGCCAATCAGCCCCAGCATTTT. The complete variable domain, with remaining parts taken from reference TRBV2 and TRBJ1-5, reads EPEVTQTPSHQVTQMGQEVILRCVPISNHLYFYWYRQILGQKVEFLVSFYNNEISEKSEIFDDQFSVERPDGSNFTLKIRSTKLEDSAMYFCASQDSANQPQHFGDGTRLSIL.